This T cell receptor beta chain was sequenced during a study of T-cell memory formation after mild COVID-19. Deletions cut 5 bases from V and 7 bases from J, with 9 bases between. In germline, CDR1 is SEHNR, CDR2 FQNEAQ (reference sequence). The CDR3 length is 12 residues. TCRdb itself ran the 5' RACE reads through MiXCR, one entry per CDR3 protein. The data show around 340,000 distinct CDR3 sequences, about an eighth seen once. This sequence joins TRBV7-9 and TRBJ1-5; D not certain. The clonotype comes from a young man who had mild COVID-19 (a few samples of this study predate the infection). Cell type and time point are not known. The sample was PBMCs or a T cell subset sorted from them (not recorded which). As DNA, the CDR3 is TGTGCCAGCAGCCCGAACGGACAGCCCCAGCATTTT. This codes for CASSPNGQPQHF.